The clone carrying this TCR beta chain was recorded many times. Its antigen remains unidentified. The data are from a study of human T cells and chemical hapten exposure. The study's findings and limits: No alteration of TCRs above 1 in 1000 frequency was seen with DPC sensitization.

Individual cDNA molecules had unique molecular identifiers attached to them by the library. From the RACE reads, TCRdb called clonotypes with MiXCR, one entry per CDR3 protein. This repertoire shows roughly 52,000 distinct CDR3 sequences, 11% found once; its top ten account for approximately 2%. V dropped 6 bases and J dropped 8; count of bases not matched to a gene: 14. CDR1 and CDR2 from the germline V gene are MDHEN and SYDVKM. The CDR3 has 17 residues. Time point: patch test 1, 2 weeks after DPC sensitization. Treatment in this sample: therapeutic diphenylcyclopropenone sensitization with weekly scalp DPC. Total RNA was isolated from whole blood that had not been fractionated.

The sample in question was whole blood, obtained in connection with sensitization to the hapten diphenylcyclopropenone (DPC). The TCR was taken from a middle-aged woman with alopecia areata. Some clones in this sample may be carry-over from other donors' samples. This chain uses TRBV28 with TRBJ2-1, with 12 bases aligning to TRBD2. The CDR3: CASSPLEATSGRDEQFF. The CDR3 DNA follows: TGTGCCAGCAGCCCACTCGAGGCGACTAGCGGGAGAGATGAGCAGTTCTTC.